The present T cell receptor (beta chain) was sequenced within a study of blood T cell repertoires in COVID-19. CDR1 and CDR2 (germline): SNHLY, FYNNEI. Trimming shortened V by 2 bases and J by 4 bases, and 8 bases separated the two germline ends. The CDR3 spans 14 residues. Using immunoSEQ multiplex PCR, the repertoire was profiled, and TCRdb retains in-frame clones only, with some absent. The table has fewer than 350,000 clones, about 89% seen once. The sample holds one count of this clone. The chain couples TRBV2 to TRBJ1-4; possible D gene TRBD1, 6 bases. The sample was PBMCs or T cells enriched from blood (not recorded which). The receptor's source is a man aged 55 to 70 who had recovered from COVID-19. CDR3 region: CASSETGYNEKLFF. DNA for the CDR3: TGTGCCAGCAGTGAAACAGGGTATAATGAAAAACTGTTTTTT. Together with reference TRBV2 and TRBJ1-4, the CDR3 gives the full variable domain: EPEVTQTPSHQVTQMGQEVILRCVPISNHLYFYWYRQILGQKVEFLVSFYNNEISEKSEIFDDQFSVERPDGSNFTLKIRSTKLEDSAMYFCASSETGYNEKLFFGSGTQLSVL.